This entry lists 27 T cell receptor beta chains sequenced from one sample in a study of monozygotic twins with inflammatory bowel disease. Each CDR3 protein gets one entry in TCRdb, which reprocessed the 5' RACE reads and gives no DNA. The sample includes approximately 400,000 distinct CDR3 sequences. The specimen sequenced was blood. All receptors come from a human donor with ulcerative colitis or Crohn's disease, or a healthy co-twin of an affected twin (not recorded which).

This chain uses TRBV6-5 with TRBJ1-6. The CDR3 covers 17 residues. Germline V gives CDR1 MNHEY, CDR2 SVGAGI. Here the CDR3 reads CASSYQSPTAGGSPLHF.

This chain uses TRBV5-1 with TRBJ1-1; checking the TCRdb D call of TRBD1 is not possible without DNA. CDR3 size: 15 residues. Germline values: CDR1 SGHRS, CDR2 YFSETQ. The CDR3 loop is CASSFTGNMNTEAFF.

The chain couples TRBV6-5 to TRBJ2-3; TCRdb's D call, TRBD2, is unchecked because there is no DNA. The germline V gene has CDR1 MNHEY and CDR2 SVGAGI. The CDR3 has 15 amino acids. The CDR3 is CASSYYGRAADTQYF.

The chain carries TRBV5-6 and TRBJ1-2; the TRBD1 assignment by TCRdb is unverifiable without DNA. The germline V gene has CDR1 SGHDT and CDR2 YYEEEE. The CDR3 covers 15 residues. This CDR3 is CASTTGGRPNYGYTF.

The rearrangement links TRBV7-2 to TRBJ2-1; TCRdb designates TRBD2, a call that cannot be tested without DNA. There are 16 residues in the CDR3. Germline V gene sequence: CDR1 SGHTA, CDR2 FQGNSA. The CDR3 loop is CASSLAWASGRNEQFF.

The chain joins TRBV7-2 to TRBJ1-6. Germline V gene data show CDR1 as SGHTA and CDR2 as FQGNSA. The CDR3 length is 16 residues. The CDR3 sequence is CAISNHRGSYNSPLHF.

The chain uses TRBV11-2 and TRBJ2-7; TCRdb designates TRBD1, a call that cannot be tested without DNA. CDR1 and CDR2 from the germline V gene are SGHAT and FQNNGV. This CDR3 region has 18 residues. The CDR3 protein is CASSLDGLGGQGGYEQYF.

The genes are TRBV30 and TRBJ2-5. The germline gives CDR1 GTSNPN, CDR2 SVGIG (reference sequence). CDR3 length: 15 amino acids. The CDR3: CAWSATSSLQETQYF.

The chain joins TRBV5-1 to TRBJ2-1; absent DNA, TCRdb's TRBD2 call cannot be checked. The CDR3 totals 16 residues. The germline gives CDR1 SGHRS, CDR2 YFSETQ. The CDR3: CASSSLPPTSANEQFF.

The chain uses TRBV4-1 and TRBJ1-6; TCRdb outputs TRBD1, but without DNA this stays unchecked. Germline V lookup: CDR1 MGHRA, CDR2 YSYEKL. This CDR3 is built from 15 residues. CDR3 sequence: CASSQIGTGNSPLHF.

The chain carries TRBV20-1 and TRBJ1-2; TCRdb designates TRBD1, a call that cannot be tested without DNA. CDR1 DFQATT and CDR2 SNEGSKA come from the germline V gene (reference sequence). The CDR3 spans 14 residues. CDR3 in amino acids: CSARKPGLTYGYTF.

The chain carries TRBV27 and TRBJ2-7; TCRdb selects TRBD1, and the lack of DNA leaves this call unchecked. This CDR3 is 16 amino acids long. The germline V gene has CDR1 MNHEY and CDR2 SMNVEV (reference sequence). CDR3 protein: CASSSPARQGIYEQYF.

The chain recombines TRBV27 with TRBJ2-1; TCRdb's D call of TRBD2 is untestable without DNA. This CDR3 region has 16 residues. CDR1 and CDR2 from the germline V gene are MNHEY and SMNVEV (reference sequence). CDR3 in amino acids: CASSFAAGEFYNEQFF.

The CDR3 protein is CSAELAGGGTQYF. The chain uses TRBV20-1 and TRBJ2-3; as DNA is missing, the TRBD2 call by TCRdb cannot be tested. This CDR3 comprises 13 residues. Per the germline V gene, CDR1 is DFQATT and CDR2 is SNEGSKA (reference sequence).

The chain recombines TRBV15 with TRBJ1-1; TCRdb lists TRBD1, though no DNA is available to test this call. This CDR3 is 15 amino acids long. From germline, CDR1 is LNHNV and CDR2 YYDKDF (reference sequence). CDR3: CATSQTPQALTEAFF.

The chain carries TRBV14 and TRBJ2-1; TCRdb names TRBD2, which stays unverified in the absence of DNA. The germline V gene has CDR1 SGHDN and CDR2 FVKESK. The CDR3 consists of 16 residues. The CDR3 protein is CASSQAGLALYNEQFF.

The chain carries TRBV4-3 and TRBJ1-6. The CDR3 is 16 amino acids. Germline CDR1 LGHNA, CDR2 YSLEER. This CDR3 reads CASSQERVGYNSPLHF.

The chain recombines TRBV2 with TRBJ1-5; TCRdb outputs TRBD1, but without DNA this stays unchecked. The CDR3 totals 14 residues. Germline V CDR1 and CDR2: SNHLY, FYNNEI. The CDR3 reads CASSERQGAQPQHF.

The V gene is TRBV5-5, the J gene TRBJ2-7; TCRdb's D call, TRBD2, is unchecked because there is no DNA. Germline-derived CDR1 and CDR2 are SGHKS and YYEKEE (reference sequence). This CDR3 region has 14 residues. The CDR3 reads CASSLTVAGDKQYF.

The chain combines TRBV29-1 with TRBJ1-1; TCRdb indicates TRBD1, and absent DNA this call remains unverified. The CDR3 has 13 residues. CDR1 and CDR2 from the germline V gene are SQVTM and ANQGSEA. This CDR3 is CSARRGTNTEAFF.

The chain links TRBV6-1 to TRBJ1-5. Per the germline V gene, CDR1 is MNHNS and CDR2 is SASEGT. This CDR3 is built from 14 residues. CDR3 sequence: CATRTVGSNQPQHF.

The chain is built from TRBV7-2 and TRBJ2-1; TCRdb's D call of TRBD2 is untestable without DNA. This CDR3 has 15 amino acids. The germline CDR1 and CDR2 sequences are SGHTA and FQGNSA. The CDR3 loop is CASSLLEGGVNEQFF.

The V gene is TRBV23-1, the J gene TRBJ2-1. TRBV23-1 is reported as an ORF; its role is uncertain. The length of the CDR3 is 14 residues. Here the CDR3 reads CASSPTFQYNEQFF.

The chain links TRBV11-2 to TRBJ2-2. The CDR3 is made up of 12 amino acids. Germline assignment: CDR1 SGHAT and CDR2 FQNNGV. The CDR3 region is CASSPQAGELFF.

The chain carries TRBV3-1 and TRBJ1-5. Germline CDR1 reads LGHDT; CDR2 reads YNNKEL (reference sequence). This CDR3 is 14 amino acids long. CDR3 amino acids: CASSQVGTNQPQHF.

CDR3 sequence: CASSQEIRQPQHF. The rearrangement links TRBV4-3 to TRBJ1-5. The CDR3 sequence is 13 residues long. The germline V gene has CDR1 LGHNA and CDR2 YSLEER.

CDR3 amino acids: CASSNRAGETQYF. The rearrangement joins TRBV5-6 to TRBJ2-5; TCRdb gives TRBD1 as the D gene, but with no DNA this cannot be confirmed. Germline-derived CDR1 and CDR2 are SGHDT and YYEEEE. CDR3 length equals 13 residues.